This T cell receptor beta chain was captured in a study of blood T cell repertoires in COVID-19. As for the study in general: The study drew acute and convalescent COVID-19 samples from the United States, Italy and Spain.

TCRdb keeps only in-frame clones here, not all; method: immunoSEQ multiplex PCR. The table includes 150,000 to 200,000 clones, about 80% detected once. Germline values: CDR1 LNHDA, CDR2 SQIVND (reference sequence). V dropped 5 bases and J dropped 7; count of bases not matched to a gene: 5. The CDR3 contains 14 residues. In this sample, this clone turned up once. This chain connects TRBV19 to TRBJ1-6, with TRBD1 identical over 7 bases. This TCR was recovered from a woman aged 80 or over with acute or convalescent COVID-19. Sequences were obtained from peripheral blood. CDR3 region: CASSVTGANSPLHF. The CDR3 DNA sequence: TGTGCCAGTAGTGTTACAGGGGCGAATTCACCCCTCCACTTT.